A selection of T cell receptor beta chains follows, all from one sample in a study of radiation and T cells in renal cell carcinoma. The data were produced by immunoSEQ multiplex PCR, yet TCRdb's version contains in-frame clones alone and is incomplete. The table shows about 150,000 clones, with about nine tenths occurring only once. The specimen comprised blood, sampled from a patient whose treatment included radiotherapy and nephrectomy. These receptors came from an older woman with renal cell carcinoma. Both conserved end residues are part of each CDR3. The order of the fields is D gene, V gene, J gene, clone size, CDR3 DNA, CDR3 protein. A D gene is named only where the DNA matches it firmly. Clone size is given for some rows only: seen once, a few or many times, or a class if the clone is expanded.

>TRBD1|TRBV10-3|TRBJ1-5|.
TGTGCCATCAAAGCGGGACAGGGAGCCCATCAGCCCCAGCATTTT
CAIKAGQGAHQPQHF
>.|TRBV5-1|TRBJ2-1|.
TGCGCCAGCAGCTTGGGGCTACAGGGTGGATACAATGAGCAGTTCTTC
CASSLGLQGGYNEQFF
>TRBD1|TRBV19|TRBJ2-5|.
TGTGCCAGTAGTTATAACAGGGGAAGGCAAGAGACCCAGTACTTC
CASSYNRGRQETQYF
>.|TRBV30|TRBJ1-1|few
TGTGCCTGGAGAACCCCAGCAGTTAACACTGAAGCTTTCTTT
CAWRTPAVNTEAFF
>.|TRBV2|TRBJ1-2|.
TGTGCCAGCAGTCGATTGATTCCGGGACCCAACTATGGCTACACCTTC
CASSRLIPGPNYGYTF
>.|TRBV5-1|TRBJ2-2|.
TGCGCCAGCAGCTTTGGAGCCGGGGAGCTGTTTTTT
CASSFGAGELFF
>.|TRBV5-1|TRBJ2-5|.
TGCGCCAGCAGCCGCCCACAGGGTCCTCAAGAGACCCAGTACTTC
CASSRPQGPQETQYF
>.|TRBV6-1|TRBJ2-7|.
TGTGCCAGTCAATTAGGCTACGAGCAGTACTTC
CASQLGYEQYF
>.|TRBV28|TRBJ2-2|.
TGTGCCAGCAGATTTCCTGGAGGGGGTAGGACCGGGGAGCTGTTTTTT
CASRFPGGGRTGELFF
>.|TRBV28|TRBJ1-6|.
TGTGCCAGCAGTTTAGGGGCCCGTCCTAATTCACCCCTCCACTTT
CASSLGARPNSPLHF
>TRBD2|TRBV30|TRBJ2-3|.
TGTGCCTGGACCCCGGGGGGGGGACGCACAGATACGCAGTATTTT
CAWTPGGGRTDTQYF
>TRBD1|TRBV2|TRBJ2-7|.
TGTGCCAGCAGAACAGGGGGCTTTGAGCAGTACTTC
CASRTGGFEQYF